This T cell receptor (beta chain) was recovered during a study of CD8 T cells in ankylosing spondylitis. TCRdb reprocessed the 5' RACE reads via MiXCR and lists one record per CDR3 protein. The profile shows 200,000 to 250,000 distinct CDR3 sequences, more than 9% of them singletons. The study, taken as a whole, reports: Disease-associated clones were reportedly significantly overrepresented in matched ankylosing spondylitis synovial fluid.

Of note for this clonotype: Antigen specificity is unknown.

The junction had 5 bases not matched to a gene; V was cut back by 6 bases and J by 0 bases. Germline CDR1 and CDR2: SGHTA and FQGNSA. The CDR3 sequence is 15 residues long. The chain uses TRBV7-2 and TRBJ2-7; 10 bases are shared with TRBD2. The receptor's source is a male donor with ankylosing spondylitis or in good health (not recorded which). Material for sequencing was blood, either unsorted or a sorted T cell fraction (not recorded which). CDR3 in amino acids: CASSRTSGYSYEQYF. CDR3 nucleotide sequence: TGTGCCAGCAGTCGGACTAGCGGTTACTCCTACGAGCAGTACTTC.